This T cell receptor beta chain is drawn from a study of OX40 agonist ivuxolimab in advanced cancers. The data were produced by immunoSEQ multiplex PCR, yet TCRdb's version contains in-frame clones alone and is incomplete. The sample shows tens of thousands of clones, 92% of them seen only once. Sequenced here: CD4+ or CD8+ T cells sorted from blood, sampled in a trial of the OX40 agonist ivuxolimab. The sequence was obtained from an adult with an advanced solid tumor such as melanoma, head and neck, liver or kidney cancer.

In nucleotides, the CDR3 is TGTGCCAGCAGCCGTGACGGGAACTCCGAGCAGTACTTC. It yields the protein CASSRDGNSEQYF. The rearrangement uses TRBV5-4 and TRBJ2-7; D possibly corresponds to TRBD2 (5 bases). The ends were cut back, 4 bases at V and 6 bases at J, with 14 bases in the middle. This CDR3 contains 13 residues. The germline gives CDR1 SGHNT, CDR2 YYREEE (reference sequence).